The 3 T cell receptor beta chains below come from one sample, sequenced in a study of blood T cell repertoires in COVID-19. The assay was immunoSEQ multiplex PCR, and TCRdb's table has in-frame clones only and misses some. The table records a few hundred thousand clones, roughly 90% of them present only once. The sample taken for sequencing was peripheral blood. The source is a woman in her thirties with acute or convalescent COVID-19.

In nucleotides, the CDR3 is TGTGCCAGCAGCTTAAGTGGGAGATCCTACAATGAGCAGTTCTTC. It codes for CASSLSGRSYNEQFF. The chain joins TRBV7-3 to TRBJ2-1; possible D gene TRBD2, 5 bases. CDR1 and CDR2 from the germline V gene are SGHTA and FQGTGA. The CDR3 extends over 15 amino acids. The V and J ends lost 1 base and 1 base respectively, with 8 bases between them.

The V gene is TRBV7-2, the J gene TRBJ1-5; D not resolved. Trimming cost V 5 bases and J 4 bases, with 12 bases left between them. The germline gives CDR1 SGHTA, CDR2 FQGNSA. This CDR3 has 14 amino acids. The CDR3 DNA follows: TGTGCCAGCAGCCATCCGGGATTAAATCAGCCCCAGCATTTT. Translation: CASSHPGLNQPQHF.

The CDR3 region is CASRGTGWRNEKLFF. DNA of the CDR3: TGTGCCAGCAGGGGGACAGGTTGGAGGAATGAAAAACTGTTTTTT. The chain recombines TRBV7-2 with TRBJ1-4; 8 nucleotides align to TRBD1. CDR3 size: 15 residues. Germline loops: CDR1 SGHTA, CDR2 FQGNSA. Trimming removed 6 bases from V and 5 bases from J; junction bases left unmatched: 8.